This T cell receptor (beta chain) was identified in a study of vaccination effects on CD4 cells after COVID-19. Here immunoSEQ multiplex PCR was the method, and the copy in TCRdb shows in-frame clones only, minus some. The table has more than 45,000 clones, around 76% seen once. CDR1 and CDR2 from the germline V gene are SGHNT and YENEEA. This CDR3 is built from 14 residues. Trimming cost V 4 bases and J 6 bases, with 15 bases left between them. Under the ViraFEST assay, PBMC were stimulated with viral peptide pools so that antigen-specific CD4+ T cells expanded. Sequencing was performed afterwards. Cells that had been cultured for less than eleven days were the source of isolated CD4+ T cells. It was between March and December 2020 that the person had a SARS-CoV-2 infection confirmed by PCR. On this clone itself: Its target is unknown.

The chain couples TRBV11-3 to TRBJ1-1, with D tentatively TRBD1 (6 bases). The origin of this receptor is a human donor who had a prior SARS-CoV-2 infection. The material was CD4+ T cells from PBMCs cultured with HIV peptides, obtained before COVID-19 vaccination. Subset described: HIV-1 Nef peptide pool negative control/reference culture. As DNA, the CDR3 is TGTGCCAGCAGCTCCCGAATCTACAGGGCTGAAGCTTTCTTT. Encoded protein: CASSSRIYRAEAFF.